One and the same sample provided the 9 T cell receptor beta chains below, sequenced in a study of T cell responses to AZD1222 COVID-19 vaccine. This table comes from immunoSEQ multiplex PCR, and its TCRdb copy is limited to in-frame clones, with some not included. The data hold about 130,000 clones, with about 87% observed a single time. This specimen was peripheral blood, taken on day 0 of AZD1222 vaccination. These receptor sequences come from an adult in good health.

This chain joins TRBV7-9 and TRBJ2-7; 7 nucleotides align to TRBD1. This CDR3 contains 11 residues. Trimming removed 5 bases from V and 7 bases from J; junction bases left unmatched: 2. Germline CDR1 is SEHNR and CDR2 is FQNEAQ (reference sequence). Written as DNA, the CDR3 is TGTGCCAGCAGCCGGACAGGAGAGCAGTACTTC. Its translation: CASSRTGEQYF.

The chain joins TRBV10-3 to TRBJ1-6; 9 bases map to TRBD1. The CDR3 totals 14 residues. V trimming: 8 bases; J trimming: 7 bases; junction bases outside the gene matches: 6. Germline V CDR1 and CDR2: ENHRY, SYGVKD. The CDR3 spells CAIRTGTGNSPLHF. CDR3 DNA sequence: TGTGCCATCCGTACCGGGACAGGGAATTCACCCCTCCACTTT.

This clone was counted only a few times. The chain joins TRBV28 to TRBJ2-3; 8 bases agree with TRBD2. CDR1 is MDHEN and CDR2 is SYDVKM in the germline V gene. V gave up 3 bases and J gave up 3 bases; unmatched junction bases: 5. This CDR3 comprises 15 residues. CDR3 in DNA: TGTGCCAGCAGTTTCGCGGGGGGCCGGACAGATACGCAGTATTTT. Translation: CASSFAGGRTDTQYF.

The chain couples TRBV28 to TRBJ1-1, with a weak D call TRBD1 (6 bases). The CDR3 loop spans 15 amino acids. CDR1 is MDHEN, CDR2 SYDVKM, per germline. V was shortened by 6 bases and J by 1 base, with 15 bases between the two germline ends. The CDR3 here is CASRGQTGPNTEAFF. The CDR3 nucleotides are TGTGCCAGCAGGGGTCAAACAGGGCCGAACACTGAAGCTTTCTTT.

This clone was seen a few times. The chain is built from TRBV19 and TRBJ1-2, with D possibly matching TRBD1 (5 bases). Germline V lookup: CDR1 LNHDA, CDR2 SQIVND (reference sequence). V was shortened by 2 bases and J by 4 bases, with 11 bases between the two germline ends. The CDR3 is made up of 14 amino acids. DNA for the CDR3: TGTGCCAGTAGTATATCTACAGGAGGCTATGGCTACACCTTC. Its protein product is CASSISTGGYGYTF.

This clone has just a few counts. The rearrangement links TRBV19 to TRBJ1-2; D unclear. The CDR3 has 14 residues. The germline V gene has CDR1 LNHDA and CDR2 SQIVND (reference sequence). Between the trimmed V and J ends, which lost 5 bases and 7 bases, there was a span of 17 bases. CDR3 loop: CASSSLPFFGGYTF. In DNA form, the CDR3 reads TGTGCCAGTAGTTCATTGCCCTTTTTCGGTGGCTACACCTTC.

The J gene is TRBJ1-3, the V gene TRBV28; a weak D match, TRBD1 (5 bases). The V end lost 1 base, the J end lost 0 bases, and 10 bases lay between the germline ends. This CDR3 is built from 16 residues. Per germline, CDR1 MDHEN and CDR2 SYDVKM. The CDR3 nucleotides read TGTGCCAGCAGTTTATATCCAGGGCCCTCTGGAAACACCATATATTTT. This sequence encodes CASSLYPGPSGNTIYF.

V gene TRBV6-2 or TRBV6-3 combines with J gene TRBJ1-3; the D gene is possibly TRBD1 (5 bases). The V end lost 2 bases, the J end lost 1 base, and 6 bases lay between the germline ends. Germline V gene lookup returns CDR1 MNHEY and CDR2 SVGEGT. The CDR3 extends over 14 amino acids. The CDR3 DNA reads TGTGCCAGCAGTTACGGGGGTTCTGGAAACACCATATATTTT. As protein: CASSYGGSGNTIYF.

V usage is TRBV4-3 and J usage is TRBJ2-3; TRBD2 agrees at 11 bases. The CDR3 length is 17 residues. Germline values: CDR1 LGHNA, CDR2 YSLEER. Trimming removed 2 bases from V and 5 bases from J; junction bases left unmatched: 9. CDR3 sequence reads: CASSQSSGGAKGDTQYF. Written as DNA, the CDR3 is TGCGCCAGCAGCCAAAGTAGCGGGGGGGCTAAGGGAGATACGCAGTATTTT.